Each of the 13 T cell receptor beta chains below was sequenced from the same sample in a study of T cell responses to AZD1222 COVID-19 vaccine (dated by TCRdb to the early 2020s). In the paper's terms, the time point label means: about 28 days (+/-7) after the second vaccine dose. Libraries came from the immunoSEQ multiplex PCR assay. TCRdb re-hosts the immuneACCESS table, in-frame sequences only. Its copies lack some clones; in the studies checked, an unresolved V gene accounts for under half of them, and the cause for the rest is not known. The sample table shows 150,000 to 200,000 clones, and approximately 90% are seen once. The ten largest clones add up to under 1.5% of the sample. The specimen was peripheral blood, collected 28 days after the second AZD1222 dose. The receptor set was obtained from an adult who received the AZD1222 COVID-19 vaccine.

The gene calls are TRBV5-1 and TRBJ1-4; D is possibly TRBD1 (5 bases). The CDR3 covers 14 residues. Deletions cut 0 bases from V and 4 bases from J, with 7 bases between. The germline CDR1 and CDR2 sequences are SGHRS and YFSETQ. The CDR3 bases are TGCGCCAGCAGCTTGGCCGGGGGTAATGAAAAACTGTTTTTT. This encodes CASSLAGGNEKLFF.

The chain carries TRBV4-2 and TRBJ1-2, with unresolved D. The CDR3 covers 16 residues. Germline-derived CDR1 and CDR2 are LGHNA and YNFKEQ. Deletions cut 0 bases from V and 1 base from J, with 12 bases between. The CDR3 region is CASSQDHLEDNYGYTF. The CDR3 DNA follows: TGTGCCAGCAGCCAAGATCACTTGGAGGATAACTATGGCTACACCTTC.

The CDR3 sequence is CASSQVWQGASYEQYF. In DNA, the CDR3 is TGCGCCAGCAGCCAAGTCTGGCAGGGAGCATCCTACGAGCAGTACTTC. The chain combines TRBV4-1 with TRBJ2-7; D tentatively reads TRBD1 or TRBD2 (5 bases each). The CDR3 runs 16 residues. Between the trimmed V and J ends, which lost 1 base and 1 base, there was a span of 14 bases. CDR1 MGHRA and CDR2 YSYEKL come from the germline V gene.

The rearrangement joins TRBV13 to TRBJ1-1, with D possibly matching TRBD1 (5 bases). This CDR3 is 15 amino acids long. Per the germline V gene, CDR1 is PRHDT and CDR2 is FYEKMQ (reference sequence). V was shortened by 1 base and J by 4 bases, with 13 bases between the two germline ends. CDR3 nucleotides: TGTGCCAGCAGCTTAGAGGGGCAGGGAACCACTGAAGCTTTCTTT. This sequence encodes CASSLEGQGTTEAFF.

The chain couples TRBV27 to TRBJ2-5; D gene unclear. The germline V and J ends were trimmed by 2 bases and 1 base, with 8 bases remaining between them. The V gene's germline CDR1 is MNHEY and CDR2 SMNVEV (reference sequence). The CDR3 runs to 14 residues. The CDR3 is CASSLRQTQETQYF. CDR3 nucleotide sequence: TGTGCCAGCAGTTTACGGCAGACCCAAGAGACCCAGTACTTC.

The chain carries TRBV5-6 and TRBJ2-5, with unresolved D. The CDR3 sequence is 13 residues long. The V end was cut by 0 bases, the J end by 2 bases, with 5 bases between. The V gene's germline CDR1 is SGHDT and CDR2 YYEEEE. CDR3 sequence reads: CASSLVQQETQYF. In DNA, the CDR3 is TGTGCCAGCAGCTTGGTTCAACAAGAGACCCAGTACTTC.

In DNA form, the CDR3 reads TGCGCCAGCAGCCAAGATATGAGGGCCACCGGGGAGCTGTTTTTT. Amino acid sequence: CASSQDMRATGELFF. The chain joins TRBV4-1 to TRBJ2-2; possible D gene TRBD2, 5 bases. The length of the CDR3 is 15 residues. The ends were cut back, 0 bases at V and 4 bases at J, with 9 bases in the middle. Germline CDR1 is MGHRA and CDR2 is YSYEKL.

This chain links TRBV24-1 with TRBJ1-4; 8 bases match TRBD1. Trimming at V came to 4 bases and at J to 7 bases, leaving 4 bases not matched to a gene. This CDR3 spans 14 amino acids. Germline values: CDR1 KGHDR, CDR2 SFDVKD. CDR3 residues: CATSDRQGSEKLFF. The CDR3 coding sequence is TGTGCCACCAGTGACCGACAGGGGAGTGAAAAACTGTTTTTT.

V gene TRBV27 combines with J gene TRBJ2-7, with a weak D call TRBD1 (6 bases). The CDR3 runs to 19 residues. V was cut by 3 bases and J by 0 bases, with 24 bases left in between. CDR1 MNHEY and CDR2 SMNVEV come from the germline V gene (reference sequence). CDR3 region: CASSFKAYSPRDTSYEQYF. The CDR3, as DNA: TGTGCCAGCAGTTTTAAGGCATACAGTCCGAGGGACACCTCCTACGAGCAGTACTTC.

This clone was counted a single time. The V call is TRBV10-3, the J call TRBJ1-2, with 10 positions matching TRBD1. J gave up 7 bases and V 6 bases, and 20 bases lay outside the gene matches. This CDR3 is 18 amino acids long. Germline V gene lookup returns CDR1 ENHRY and CDR2 SYGVKD. The CDR3 sequence is CAIRGRGETGGDAGGYTF. As DNA, the CDR3 is TGTGCCATCAGAGGGAGGGGCGAGACAGGGGGCGATGCAGGTGGCTACACCTTC.

The J gene is TRBJ2-7, the V gene TRBV7-9, with TRBD1 matching 10 bases. CDR1 and CDR2 (germline): SEHNR, FQNEAQ (reference sequence). V lost 5 bases to trimming and J lost 4 bases; unmatched junction nucleotides: 5. The CDR3 loop spans 14 amino acids. The chain's CDR3 is CASSRDRGVYEQYF. The CDR3, as DNA: TGTGCCAGCAGCCGGGACAGGGGTGTATACGAGCAGTACTTC.

The chain joins TRBV5-8 to TRBJ2-2; 8 nucleotides line up with TRBD1. J gave up 7 bases and V 4 bases, and 15 bases lay outside the gene matches. The CDR3 extends over 17 amino acids. Germline V gene data show CDR1 as SGHTS and CDR2 as YDEGEE. The CDR3 region is CASSPPPGGISIGELFF. In DNA, the CDR3 is TGTGCCAGCAGCCCCCCCCCAGGGGGCATATCTATCGGGGAGCTGTTTTTT.

This chain links TRBV18 with TRBJ1-6, with D possibly matching TRBD1 (5 bases). Germline-derived CDR1 and CDR2 are KGHSH and LQKENI. Trimming left V 3 bases short and J 8 bases short, with 11 bases between. CDR3 length: 14 amino acids. The CDR3 is CASSPAGLDSPLHF. CDR3 sequence (DNA): TGTGCCAGCTCACCGGCAGGGCTGGATTCACCCCTCCACTTT.